The T cell receptor (beta chain) under discussion was sequenced for a study of blood T cell repertoires in COVID-19. CDR1 and CDR2 (germline): MDHEN, SYDVKM. CDR3 length: 13 residues. With 3 bases removed from V and 3 bases from J, the gap between germline ends came to 7 bases. Original data processing: It was from reference gene primer amplification that nucleated cell counts were estimated. The method was immunoSEQ multiplex PCR; TCRdb's version includes in-frame clones alone and lacks a portion of them. That table supplies the V and J calls and clone size; D and trimming were determined from the DNA. The sample includes about 170,000 clones, about 85% of them seen just once.

The sequencing input was peripheral blood. The chain couples TRBV28 to TRBJ2-3; weak D call: TRBD1 (6 bases). The receptor comes from a woman in her seventies with COVID-19, enrolled during active disease. The CDR3 DNA follows: TGTGCCAGCAGTTTGGACAGAACAGATACGCAGTATTTT. The encoded protein is CASSLDRTDTQYF.